The clone carrying this T cell receptor (beta chain) was detected many times. Its target is not known. Across 18 months, stable Graves' hyperthyroidism was marked by no progression to ophthalmopathy. Each diagnosis drew on symptoms, thyroxine, TRAb, thyroid ultrasound and orbital computed tomography findings. These data come from a study of T cells in Graves' hyperthyroidism and ophthalmopathy. Amplified TCR beta CDR3 regions came from RNA transcripts. HTBI primers drove first-round RT-PCR of the TCR CDR3. Each CDR3 protein is one row after TCRdb ran MiXCR on the multiplex PCR reads. Here the sample spans approximately 590,000 distinct CDR3 sequences, about a sixth being singletons. The J segment lost 4 bases and the V segment lost 7 bases, leaving 10 bases of the junction unmatched. This CDR3 spans 15 amino acids. CDR1 is SEHNR and CDR2 is FQNEAQ in the germline V gene (reference sequence). Study-wide results and limits: The model anticipated ophthalmopathy a median approximately 6.6 months pre-onset. Stable hyperthyroidism was separated from ophthalmopathy by a model based on 13 V-J features.

The TCR originated in a woman under 40 with Graves' hyperthyroidism. The material sequenced was blood. The chain joins TRBV7-9 to TRBJ2-1; 7 nucleotides agree with TRBD2. The CDR3 DNA reads as TGTGCCAGCATAGACGGTGGTAGCGGGTACAATGAGCAGTTCTTC. Translated: CASIDGGSGYNEQFF.